This TCR beta chain was observed in a study of blood T cell repertoires in COVID-19. At the level of the study: The United States, Italy and Spain supplied acute and convalescent COVID-19 samples.

The table came from immunoSEQ multiplex PCR; TCRdb's copy has only in-frame clones and leaves some out. The table lists 14,000 to 15,000 clones, 86% of them singletons, with around 15% in the top ten. With 4 bases clipped from V and 0 bases from J, the junction kept 14 bases outside the gene matches. The germline CDR1 and CDR2 sequences are SGDLS and YYNGEE. The CDR3 is made up of 18 amino acids. The V and J genes are TRBV9 and TRBJ2-3, with 7 positions matching TRBD2. This TCR derives from a human donor in a cohort sampled during active COVID-19. Sequencing was carried out using peripheral blood. In DNA, the CDR3 is TGTGCCAGCAGCCGAACTAGCGCGGGGCCGAGTAGCACAGATACGCAGTATTTT. Encoded protein: CASSRTSAGPSSTDTQYF.